Below, 16 T cell receptor beta chains from the same sample are listed, as sequenced in a study of blood T cell repertoires in COVID-19. Clones were read by immunoSEQ multiplex PCR, and TCRdb kept only the in-frame ones, dropping some. This sample has approximately 490,000 clones, with about nine tenths found just once. Material: PBMCs or T cells enriched from blood (not recorded which). These receptors came from a woman aged 18-30 years who had recovered from COVID-19.

V is TRBV30 and J is TRBJ1-5, with TRBD1 matching 7 bases. This CDR3 has 15 residues. CDR1 is GTSNPN, CDR2 SVGIG, per germline (reference sequence). The V segment lost 2 bases and the J segment 4 bases; nucleotides outside the gene matches: 8. This CDR3 reads CAWSIGTALNQPQHF. CDR3 nucleotide sequence: TGTGCCTGGAGTATAGGGACAGCCCTTAATCAGCCCCAGCATTTT.

This rearrangement joins TRBV6-4 to TRBJ2-1; D gene uncertain. Trimming took 9 bases from V and 0 from J, leaving 15 bases between them. This CDR3 contains 15 residues. The germline V gene encodes CDR1 MRHNA and CDR2 SNTAGT. CDR3 in DNA: TGTGCCAGTGCCTCCAACGGCGGCTCCTACAATGAGCAGTTCTTC. Its translation is CASASNGGSYNEQFF.

The V and J genes are TRBV19 and TRBJ1-2, with a tentative D call TRBD1 (5 bases). This CDR3 has 13 residues. Germline loops: CDR1 LNHDA, CDR2 SQIVND (reference sequence). V gave up 4 bases and J gave up 9 bases, with 15 bases separating them. CDR3 sequence: CASSTDPKGSYTF. CDR3 coding DNA: TGTGCCAGTAGTACAGATCCTAAGGGGAGCTACACCTTC.

This chain links TRBV19 with TRBJ2-1, with 8 positions matching TRBD1. CDR1 and CDR2 from the germline V gene are LNHDA and SQIVND (reference sequence). After removal of 5 bases from V and 3 bases from J, the junction contained 15 bases not matched to a gene. There are 18 residues in the CDR3. The CDR3 DNA sequence: TGTGCCAGTAGTCATATACAAATACGGGACAGGCACTACAATGAGCAGTTCTTC. Translated: CASSHIQIRDRHYNEQFF.

The gene calls are TRBV18 and TRBJ1-2; the D gene is possibly TRBD1 (5 bases). The length of the CDR3 is 12 residues. Germline V gene data show CDR1 as KGHSH and CDR2 as LQKENI. Trimming took 6 bases from V and 8 from J, leaving 13 bases between them. CDR3 sequence (DNA): TGTGCCAGCTCCCGGGGGGAACAAGGCTACACCTTC. This encodes CASSRGEQGYTF.

The chain employs TRBV27 and TRBJ1-2; the D is unclear. Trimming shortened V by 3 bases and J by 5 bases, and 19 bases separated the two germline ends. The germline V gene encodes CDR1 MNHEY and CDR2 SMNVEV (reference sequence). CDR3 length: 16 residues. The CDR3 sequence: CASSFSAENDVYGYTF. The DNA of the CDR3 is TGTGCCAGCAGTTTCTCCGCGGAGAATGATGTTTATGGCTACACCTTC.

CDR3 coding DNA: TGTGCCAGCAGCACCGGGACAGAGGCAGAGACCCAGTACTTC. Protein sequence: CASSTGTEAETQYF. The chain joins TRBV5-5 to TRBJ2-5; 7 bases map to TRBD1. CDR1 SGHKS and CDR2 YYEKEE come from the germline V gene (reference sequence). V was clipped by 4 bases and J by 4 bases; unmatched bases: 7. The CDR3 is 14 residues long.

The chain carries TRBV18 and TRBJ1-1; TRBD1 might be the D (6 bases). Germline loops: CDR1 KGHSH, CDR2 LQKENI. V lost 3 bases, J lost 3 bases, and 14 bases lay in between. CDR3 length: 15 residues. For the CDR3, the DNA is TGTGCCAGCTCACCCCGAACAGGGAAGGACACTGAAGCTTTCTTT. It is translated as CASSPRTGKDTEAFF.

The chain couples TRBV24-1 to TRBJ1-1; 7 bases fit TRBD1. This CDR3 region has 13 residues. Germline V gene lookup returns CDR1 KGHDR and CDR2 SFDVKD. With V trimmed by 9 bases and J by 5 bases, 8 bases remained unmatched. The DNA of the CDR3 is TGTGCCACCCAAAAGTACAGGGGAACTGAAGCTTTCTTT. Its protein product is CATQKYRGTEAFF.

This clone was observed a single time. This chain uses TRBV7-9 with TRBJ1-1; tentatively, D is TRBD1 (5 bases). From germline, CDR1 is SEHNR and CDR2 FQNEAQ (reference sequence). The CDR3 sequence is 15 residues long. The germline V and J ends were trimmed by 5 bases and 1 base, with 14 bases remaining between them. CDR3 residues: CASSPTAGGNTEAFF. For the CDR3, the DNA is TGTGCCAGCAGCCCGACCGCCGGGGGGAACACTGAAGCTTTCTTT.

This clone appeared many times. The DNA for the CDR3 is TGTGCCAGCAGCCAAGATCCGGGCGGGGTGCGGGGCACCTACGAGCAGTACTTC. Protein product: CASSQDPGGVRGTYEQYF. V usage is TRBV3-1 (or the pseudogene TRBV3-2) and J usage is TRBJ2-7, with a weak D call TRBD2 (6 bases). Germline CDR1 is LGHDT and CDR2 is YNNKEL (reference sequence). V lost 0 bases to trimming and J lost 2 bases, with 20 bases between them. The length of the CDR3 is 18 residues.

This chain joins TRBV30 and TRBJ2-6; the match to TRBD1 covers 7 bases. The CDR3 covers 14 residues. Germline lookup yields CDR1 GTSNPN and CDR2 SVGIG (reference sequence). With 4 bases clipped from V and 4 bases from J, the junction kept 4 bases outside the gene matches. The CDR3 loop is CAWTGGKGANVLTF. The CDR3 bases are TGTGCCTGGACAGGGGGTAAGGGGGCCAACGTCCTGACTTTC.

The rearrangement links TRBV5-1 to TRBJ2-5, with D possibly TRBD1 on 5 matching bases. The CDR3 loop spans 13 amino acids. Germline CDR1 and CDR2: SGHRS and YFSETQ. Trimming took off 2 bases at V and 7 bases at J, with 12 bases between the two ends. CDR3 loop: CASSFGRVGTQYF. The CDR3 DNA follows: TGCGCCAGCAGCTTCGGCAGGGTGGGGACCCAGTACTTC. The full variable domain, rest sourced from reference TRBV5-1 and TRBJ2-5, is KAGVTQTPRYLIKTRGQQVTLSCSPISGHRSVSWYQQTPGQGLQFLFEYFSETQRNKGNFPGRFSGRQFSNSRSEMNVSTLELGDSALYLCASSFGRVGTQYFGPGTRLLVL.

This sequence joins TRBV7-9 and TRBJ1-1, with no clear D. CDR3 length: 12 residues. The ends were cut back, 5 bases at V and 10 bases at J, with 14 bases in the middle. The germline V gene encodes CDR1 SEHNR and CDR2 FQNEAQ (reference sequence). The CDR3: CASSPRIGGAFF. DNA for the CDR3: TGTGCCAGCAGCCCCCGGATCGGAGGAGCTTTCTTT.

This chain links TRBV15 with TRBJ2-3; 9 bases map to TRBD1. The V segment lost 0 bases and the J segment 14 bases; nucleotides outside the gene matches: 6. CDR1 is LNHNV, CDR2 YYDKDF, per germline (reference sequence). This CDR3 spans 13 amino acids. In DNA form, the CDR3 reads TGTGCCACCAGCAGAGATCGACAGGGGGAGTTGTATTTT. This gives the protein CATSRDRQGELYF.

This CDR3 reads CASSPNPYYTEAFF. Written as DNA, the CDR3 is TGTGCCAGCAGCCCTAACCCATACTACACTGAAGCTTTCTTT. The rearrangement links TRBV7-8 to TRBJ1-1; D gene ambiguous. Trimming took 5 bases from V and 3 from J, leaving 13 bases between them. The CDR3 is 14 amino acids. In germline, CDR1 is SGHVS, CDR2 FQNEAQ.